This T cell receptor (beta chain) is from a study of technical replicates of blood from several donors. Germline CDR1 reads GTSNPN; CDR2 reads SVGIG (reference sequence). V was clipped by 1 base and J by 3 bases, with 16 bases between them. The CDR3 is 15 residues long. Data came from immunoSEQ multiplex PCR; TCRdb stores just in-frame clones and leaves some out. This sample has under 85,000 clones, with 80% to 95% found just once. Material for sequencing was T cells isolated from PBMCs. The chain couples TRBV30 to TRBJ2-7; D may be TRBD2 (6 bases). The receptor's source is a human donor in good health. The chain's CDR3 is CAWSEGLASSYEQYF. The CDR3, as DNA: TGTGCCTGGAGTGAAGGGCTAGCGAGCAGCTACGAGCAGTACTTC.